This T cell receptor (beta chain) was obtained from a study of OX40 agonist ivuxolimab in advanced cancers. Study-level background: Every 2 weeks, patients received ivuxolimab intravenously, dosed at 0.01 to 10 mg/kg.

Germline V gene data show CDR1 as SNHLY and CDR2 as FYNNEI. The CDR3 spans 18 residues. The V segment lost 5 bases and the J segment 6 bases; nucleotides outside the gene matches: 10. Generated by immunoSEQ multiplex PCR, the TCRdb table keeps only in-frame clones and is missing some. The sample holds some 87,000 clones, 85% to 95% seen once. For this clone: The antigen is unknown.

Study-wide points: The investigators did not determine what antigen specificity the expanded peripheral T cells had.

The V call is TRBV2, the J call TRBJ2-2; TRBD2 matches 15 bases. This TCR came from an adult with an advanced solid tumor such as melanoma, head and neck, liver or kidney cancer. The sequenced sample was CD4+ or CD8+ T cells sorted from blood, obtained in a trial of the OX40 agonist ivuxolimab. The CDR3 spells CASSPGLAGGPQAGELFF. The DNA of the CDR3 is TGTGCCAGCAGTCCCGGACTAGCGGGAGGGCCCCAGGCCGGGGAGCTGTTTTTT.